The 7 T cell receptor beta chains listed next were all sequenced from one sample in a study of cytomegalovirus exposure and HLA in healthy donors. In the PCR, 60 Vbeta and 13 Jbeta primers were used. The data were produced by immunoSEQ multiplex PCR, yet TCRdb's version contains in-frame clones alone and is incomplete. Of about 55,000 clones in the sample, about 84% were seen once. Sequencing was carried out using PBMCs. The source is a man younger than 45 in good health and CMV-seronegative.

The chain has TRBV10-1 and TRBJ2-7, with D perhaps matching TRBD1 (5 bases). CDR3 length equals 16 residues. The V gene's germline CDR1 is WNHNN and CDR2 SYGVQD (reference sequence). V lost 3 bases and J 3 bases, leaving 18 bases between the germline ends. DNA for the CDR3: TGCGCCAGCAGTGAAGGCGCTCGGGCAGGGTTCTACGAGCAGTACTTC. Protein sequence: CASSEGARAGFYEQYF.

V and J are TRBV7-2 and TRBJ2-5, with 14 nucleotides matching TRBD2. The J call may not be correct, given that the DNA end is closer to TRBJ2-7. CDR1 is SGHTA and CDR2 is FQGNSA in the germline V gene. The CDR3 runs 16 residues. CDR3 residues: CASSLEGTSGGYEQYF. The CDR3 region has the DNA TGTGCCAGCAGCTTAGAGGGGACTAGCGGGGGCTACGAGCAGTACTTC.

This clone was seen a single time. The chain uses TRBV7-2 and TRBJ1-2, with 9 nucleotides matching TRBD1. Germline trimming cut 1 base from V and 6 bases from J; bases unmatched to any gene: 6. Germline CDR1 reads SGHTA; CDR2 reads FQGNSA. This CDR3 region has 15 residues. CDR3 region: CASSLEGTGRHGYTF. CDR3 DNA sequence: TGTGCCAGCAGCTTAGAAGGGACAGGGAGGCATGGCTACACCTTC.

The chain is built from TRBV18 and TRBJ1-5, with 7 bases lining up with TRBD1. The junction had 5 bases not matched to a gene; V was cut back by 6 bases and J by 3 bases. This CDR3 comprises 14 residues. Germline loops: CDR1 KGHSH, CDR2 LQKENI. CDR3 in amino acids: CASSLGTVNQPQHF. The CDR3 region has the DNA TGTGCCAGCTCCCTCGGGACAGTCAATCAGCCCCAGCATTTT.

Written as DNA, the CDR3 is TGTGCCAGCAGCTTAGGGCAGGGGGACCGGGAGCAGTACTTC. Its translation is CASSLGQGDREQYF. The chain combines TRBV7-9 with TRBJ2-7; 7 bases line up with TRBD1. CDR3 length: 14 residues. Trimming cost V 1 base and J 7 bases; bases outside gene matches: 7. CDR1 is SEHNR and CDR2 is FQNEAQ in the germline V gene (reference sequence).

This clone was seen a handful of times. The chain is built from TRBV7-2 and TRBJ2-7; 13 positions match TRBD2. J lost 3 bases, V lost 5 bases, and 4 bases had no gene match. This CDR3 has 15 amino acids. The germline V gene encodes CDR1 SGHTA and CDR2 FQGNSA. CDR3 residues: CASSPRLAGGYEQYF. CDR3 DNA sequence: TGTGCCAGCAGCCCACGACTAGCGGGAGGCTACGAGCAGTACTTC. Drawing the rest from reference TRBV7-2 and TRBJ2-7, the complete variable domain is GAGVSQSPSNKVTEKGKDVELRCDPISGHTALYWYRQSLGQGLEFLIYFQGNSAPDKSGLPSDRFSAERTGGSVSTLTIQRTQQEDSAVYLCASSPRLAGGYEQYFGPGTRLTVT.

The J gene is TRBJ2-3, the V gene TRBV19, with 7 positions matching TRBD2. The CDR3 sequence is 15 residues long. Trimming removed 6 bases from V and 1 base from J; junction bases left unmatched: 7. Germline values: CDR1 LNHDA, CDR2 SQIVND (reference sequence). CDR3 protein: CASSPRGFGTDTQYF. CDR3 coding DNA: TGTGCCAGTAGCCCGCGGGGGTTCGGCACAGATACGCAGTATTTT.